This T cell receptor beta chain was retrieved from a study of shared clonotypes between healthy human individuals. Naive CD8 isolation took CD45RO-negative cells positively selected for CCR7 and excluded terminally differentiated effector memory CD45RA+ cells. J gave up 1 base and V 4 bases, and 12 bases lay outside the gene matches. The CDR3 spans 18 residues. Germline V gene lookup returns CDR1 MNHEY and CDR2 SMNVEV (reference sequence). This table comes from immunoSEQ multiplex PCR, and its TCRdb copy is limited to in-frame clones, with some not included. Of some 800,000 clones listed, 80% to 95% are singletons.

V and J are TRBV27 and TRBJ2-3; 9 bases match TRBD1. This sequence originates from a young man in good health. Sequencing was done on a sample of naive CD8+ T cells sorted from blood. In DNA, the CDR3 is TGTGCCAGCAGTTCCGGGACAGGGAGACCTCTTCGCACAGATACGCAGTATTTT. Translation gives CASSSGTGRPLRTDTQYF.